The 25 T cell receptor beta chains reported below all come from one sample, sequenced in a study of blood T cells in healthy people across ages. With a J-beta primer mix and a sample-barcoded 5' primer, a second PCR ran about 7 to 12 cycles. TCRdb recomputed calls from the 5' RACE reads with MiXCR, one row per CDR3 protein. This sample has 1.4 million or so distinct CDR3 sequences; approximately 43% occur once, and the top ten carry just over 4%. Sample: blood. Receptors were obtained from a woman aged 18-29 years in good health.

This clonotype has only a few counts. This CDR3 reads CASSLDVGSETQYF. The CDR3 coding sequence is TGCGCCAGCAGCTTGGATGTCGGGAGCGAGACCCAGTACTTC. The rearrangement uses TRBV5-1 and TRBJ2-5; tentatively, D is TRBD2 (6 bases). The CDR3 covers 14 residues. The germline V and J ends were trimmed by 0 bases and 5 bases, with 11 bases remaining between them. The germline gives CDR1 SGHRS, CDR2 YFSETQ.

The chain combines TRBV7-2 with TRBJ2-7, with D possibly matching TRBD2 (5 bases). V was trimmed by 6 bases and J by 10 bases, leaving 22 bases between them. Germline V gene data show CDR1 as SGHTA and CDR2 as FQGNSA. This CDR3 has 14 amino acids. The CDR3 here is CASRLMGAFSAQYF. The DNA for the CDR3 is TGTGCCAGCAGACTCATGGGAGCTTTTAGTGCCCAGTACTTC.

The V call is TRBV20-1, the J call TRBJ1-1, with 7 bases matching TRBD1. V was pared by 4 bases and J by 3 bases, with 5 bases of the junction left unmatched. This CDR3 has 13 residues. Germline-derived CDR1 and CDR2 are DFQATT and SNEGSKA (reference sequence). The CDR3 spells CSATRTGDTEAFF. DNA for the CDR3: TGCAGTGCTACCCGGACAGGTGACACTGAAGCTTTCTTT.

The rearrangement links TRBV20-1 to TRBJ1-5; D may be TRBD1 (5 bases). V was cut by 0 bases and J by 5 bases, with 23 bases left in between. The germline CDR1 and CDR2 sequences are DFQATT and SNEGSKA (reference sequence). CDR3 length equals 18 residues. The CDR3 DNA reads TGCAGTGCTAGAGATTCGGGGCCCGGGACCTGGGACCATCAGCCCCAGCATTTT. Protein product: CSARDSGPGTWDHQPQHF.

V is TRBV3-1 and J is TRBJ2-4; D is possibly TRBD1 (6 bases). The end of the DNA fits TRBJ2-7 better, so the J call may be wrong. This CDR3 has 16 amino acids. Germline V gives CDR1 LGHDT, CDR2 YNNKEL (reference sequence). Here the CDR3 reads CASSQDLVTGLYEQYF. The CDR3 DNA follows: TGTGCCAGCAGCCAAGATCTGGTGACAGGTCTTTACGAGCAGTACTTC.

This clonotype has a handful of counts. This chain connects TRBV6-6 to TRBJ1-4; D is unresolved. Germline V CDR1 and CDR2: MNHNY, SVGAGI (reference sequence). Trimming removed 7 bases at V and 5 bases at J, with 8 bases between. This CDR3 region has 12 residues. In DNA form, the CDR3 reads TGTGCCAGCACCTTTGGGAATGAAAAACTGTTTTTT. Translating it yields CASTFGNEKLFF.

Only a few counts were recorded for this clonotype. J is TRBJ2-4 and V is TRBV7-9; D uncertain. The germline CDR1 and CDR2 sequences are SEHNR and FQNEAQ (reference sequence). Trimming removed 5 bases from V and 13 bases from J, with 21 bases in between. CDR3 length: 14 amino acids. As DNA, the CDR3 is TGTGCCAGCAGCCCCTTAGGATCTCCGGAGTCCCAGTACTTC. Translated, it gives CASSPLGSPESQYF.

The chain links TRBV27 to TRBJ2-3, with D perhaps matching TRBD1 (7 bases). The V and J ends lost 7 bases and 1 base respectively, with 15 bases between them. The germline CDR1 and CDR2 sequences are MNHEY and SMNVEV (reference sequence). CDR3 length: 15 residues. CDR3 loop: CASKRTGGRTDTQYF. CDR3 sequence (DNA): TGTGCCAGCAAAAGGACAGGAGGGCGCACAGATACGCAGTATTTT.

The chain joins TRBV18 to TRBJ2-5, with D tentatively TRBD2 (5 bases). This CDR3 is built from 14 residues. Germline CDR1 and CDR2: KGHSH and LQKENI. V shed 1 base and J shed 1 base, with 7 bases lying between them. CDR3 in DNA: TGTGCCAGCTCACCACTGGACTTCCAAGAGACCCAGTACTTC. As protein: CASSPLDFQETQYF.

This clonotype was recorded many times. The chain joins TRBV12-5 to TRBJ2-7, with D perhaps TRBD1 (5 bases). This CDR3 region has 13 residues. CDR1 and CDR2 from the germline V gene are LGHNT and FRNRAP. V dropped 2 bases and J dropped 1 base, with 6 bases sitting between them. The CDR3 region is CASGLQGSYEQYF. Written as DNA, the CDR3 is TGTGCTAGTGGTTTGCAGGGTTCCTACGAGCAGTACTTC.

V and J are TRBV4-3 and TRBJ2-3, with 7 bases aligning to TRBD1. The CDR3 totals 15 residues. CDR1 and CDR2 (germline): LGHNA, YSLEER. V lost 3 bases, J lost 4 bases, and 7 bases stayed unmatched. CDR3 in amino acids: CASSQDPTGSDTQYF. In nucleotides, the CDR3 is TGCGCCAGCAGCCAGGATCCGACAGGGTCAGATACGCAGTATTTT.

This clonotype was seen many times. The J gene is TRBJ2-2, the V gene TRBV12-3 or TRBV12-4; D possibly corresponds to TRBD2 (6 bases). V was cut by 7 bases and J by 4 bases, with 19 bases left in between. CDR3 size: 16 residues. CDR3 in DNA: TGTGCCAGCACCAGCTTTAGGGGAGGTTCCACCGGGGAGCTGTTTTTT. Its protein is CASTSFRGGSTGELFF.

At least ten counts were recorded for this clonotype. V usage is TRBV12-3 or TRBV12-4 and J usage is TRBJ2-1, with 7 positions matching TRBD2. CDR3 length: 14 amino acids. V lost 7 bases to trimming and J lost 10 bases; unmatched junction nucleotides: 13. DNA for the CDR3: TGTGCCAGCATCCTGCGACCAGGTAGCGGGGAGCAGTTCTTC. It translates to CASILRPGSGEQFF.

This rearrangement joins TRBV20-1 to TRBJ1-3, with D perhaps TRBD1 (6 bases). CDR3 length: 13 amino acids. Germline assignment: CDR1 DFQATT and CDR2 SNEGSKA (reference sequence). Trimming took off 5 bases at V and 2 bases at J, with 10 bases between the two ends. In DNA, the CDR3 is TGCAGTGCTTCACAGGGAGCTGGAAACACCATATATTTT. It codes for CSASQGAGNTIYF.

This clonotype was detected only a few times. The chain combines TRBV7-8 with TRBJ1-2; maybe TRBD1 (5 bases). The length of the CDR3 is 15 residues. Trimming shortened V by 3 bases and J by 5 bases, and 16 bases separated the two germline ends. From germline, CDR1 is SGHVS and CDR2 FQNEAQ. As DNA, the CDR3 is TGTGCCAGCAGCTTCCCCAACGGGGGGGATTATGGCTACACCTTC. It is translated as CASSFPNGGDYGYTF.

This clonotype was counted a few times. The chain employs TRBV12-3 or TRBV12-4 and TRBJ1-1, with TRBD1 matching over 8 bases. J was trimmed by 5 bases and V by 1 base; bases with no gene match: 6. The CDR3 spans 15 residues. Here the CDR3 reads CASSLDRTGRTEAFF. CDR3 nucleotides: TGTGCCAGCAGTTTAGATAGGACAGGGCGGACTGAAGCTTTCTTT.

The chain couples TRBV5-5 to TRBJ1-6; D gene uncertain. CDR1 is SGHKS and CDR2 is YYEKEE in the germline V gene (reference sequence). The CDR3 has 14 amino acids. Trimming left V 4 bases short and J 4 bases short, with 9 bases between. The CDR3 is CASSPSGYNSPLHF. DNA of the CDR3: TGTGCCAGCAGCCCCTCGGGTTATAATTCACCCCTCCACTTT.

This clonotype was recorded many times. The chain couples TRBV3-1 to TRBJ2-3; D remains unclear. CDR1 is LGHDT and CDR2 is YNNKEL in the germline V gene (reference sequence). Trimming shortened V by 0 bases and J by 4 bases, and 8 bases separated the two germline ends. The CDR3 consists of 14 residues. CDR3 nucleotides: TGTGCCAGCAGCCAAGAACAGCGAGCAGATACGCAGTATTTT. This sequence encodes CASSQEQRADTQYF.

This clonotype was seen a single time. One base away lies a much larger clone, so this may be a sequencing read error. V usage is TRBV12-3 or TRBV12-4 and J usage is TRBJ2-1, with 11 positions matching TRBD1. V lost 5 bases, J lost 7 bases, and 4 bases stayed unmatched. The CDR3 consists of 14 residues. DNA for the CDR3: TGTGCCAGCAGTGGGACAGGGGGGAGGAATGAGCAGTTCTTC. It yields the protein CASSGTGGRNEQFF.

In regard to this clonotype: Germline is not matched at one junction end, which may reflect a read error. The chain uses TRBV7-2 and TRBJ2-1; D remains ambiguous. This CDR3 is 13 amino acids long. The germline V gene has CDR1 SGHTA and CDR2 FQGNSA. CDR3 nucleotide sequence: TGTGCCAGCAGCTTAGACAGCTACTATGAGCAGTTCTTC. Translating gives CASSLDSYYEQFF.

As regards this clonotype: An end of the junction does not agree with germline; a read error may underlie this. The chain carries TRBV11-2 and TRBJ2-1, with 8 positions matching TRBD2. The CDR3 covers 16 residues. Germline values: CDR1 SGHAT, CDR2 FQNNGV. The CDR3, as DNA: TGTGCCGGCAGCTCGAGAAGAGCGGGAGTCGGCGATGAGCAGTTCTTC. Translating gives CAGSSRRAGVGDEQFF.

With respect to this clonotype: A junction boundary mismatches the germline segment, possibly from a read error. V is TRBV29-1 and J is TRBJ2-5, with a tentative D call TRBD1 (6 bases). The CDR3 is 11 residues long. The germline gives CDR1 SQVTM, CDR2 ANQGSEA. CDR3: CSARRDNEQYF. The CDR3 bases are TGTAGCGCCCGACGGGACAATGAGCAGTACTTC.

The chain employs TRBV20-1 and TRBJ1-5; perhaps TRBD1 as D (5 bases). V was trimmed by 6 bases and J by 2 bases, leaving 11 bases between them. CDR1 and CDR2 (germline): DFQATT, SNEGSKA (reference sequence). The CDR3 covers 13 residues. CDR3 protein: CSAARGRNQPQHF. Here the CDR3 DNA reads TGCAGTGCCGCACGGGGACGCAATCAGCCCCAGCATTTT.

This rearrangement joins TRBV4-1 to TRBJ1-1; D is uncertain. This CDR3 has 14 amino acids. Germline V gene sequence: CDR1 MGHRA, CDR2 YSYEKL. V shed 7 bases and J shed 4 bases, with 16 bases lying between them. DNA of the CDR3: TGCGCCAGCACCACCCAGACGGGTCGCACTGAAGCTTTCTTT. The encoded protein is CASTTQTGRTEAFF.

This sequence joins TRBV6-5 and TRBJ1-2; D may be TRBD1 (5 bases). Trimming took 2 bases from V and 8 from J, leaving 15 bases between them. Germline lookup yields CDR1 MNHEY and CDR2 SVGAGI. This CDR3 has 14 residues. The CDR3 bases are TGTGCCAGCAGTTACCGTCTAGCGGGGGACGGCTACACCTTC. As protein: CASSYRLAGDGYTF.